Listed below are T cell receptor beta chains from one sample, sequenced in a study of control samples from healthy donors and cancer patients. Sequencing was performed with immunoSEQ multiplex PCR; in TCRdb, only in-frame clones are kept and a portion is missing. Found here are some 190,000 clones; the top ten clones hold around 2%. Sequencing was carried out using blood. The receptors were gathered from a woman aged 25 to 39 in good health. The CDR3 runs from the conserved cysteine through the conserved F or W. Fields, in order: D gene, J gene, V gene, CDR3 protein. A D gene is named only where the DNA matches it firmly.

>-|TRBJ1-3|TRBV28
CASSQLQGNTIYF
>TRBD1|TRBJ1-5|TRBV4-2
CASSQATGGRQPQHF
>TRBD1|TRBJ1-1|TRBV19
CASRSQQGGNTEAFF
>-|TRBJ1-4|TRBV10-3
CAISEGREEEKLFF
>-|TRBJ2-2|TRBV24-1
CATSDVGLGTGELFF
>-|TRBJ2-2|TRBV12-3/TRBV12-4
CASSLQDTGELFF
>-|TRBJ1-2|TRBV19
CASSIGANYGYTF
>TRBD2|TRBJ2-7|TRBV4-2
CASSHAGGSGAYEQYF
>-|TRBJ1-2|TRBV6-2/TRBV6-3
CASSSDIPTYGYTF
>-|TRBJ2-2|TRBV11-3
CASSLDQGAGELFF
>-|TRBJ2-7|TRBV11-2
CASSLSWGPKISYEQYF
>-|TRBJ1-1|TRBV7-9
CASSQEWATEAFF
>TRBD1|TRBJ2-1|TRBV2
CASRRTGRSYNEQFF
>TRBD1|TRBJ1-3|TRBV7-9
CASSKGQLWSGNTIYF
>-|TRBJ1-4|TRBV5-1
CARRPYLSQNEKLFF
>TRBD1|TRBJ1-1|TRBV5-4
CASSLGRTGVGLNTEAFF
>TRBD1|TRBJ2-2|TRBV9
CASSAGQGAVGELFF
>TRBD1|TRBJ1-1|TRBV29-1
CSVRTGGNTEAFF
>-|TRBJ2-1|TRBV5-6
CASSLASNEQFF
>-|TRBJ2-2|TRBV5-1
CASSLTPNTGELFF
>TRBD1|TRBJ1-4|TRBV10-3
CAISGGGGYEKLFF
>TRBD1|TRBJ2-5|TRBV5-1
CASSVGQGVVETQYF
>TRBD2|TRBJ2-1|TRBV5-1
CASSLFSGGRNEQFF
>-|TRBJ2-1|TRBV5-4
CASSLEGSPYNEQFF
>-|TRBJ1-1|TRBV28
CASTKARGTEAFF
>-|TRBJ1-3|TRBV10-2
CASSDSAGNTIYF
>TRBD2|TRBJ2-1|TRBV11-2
CASSHSKAGSYNEQFF
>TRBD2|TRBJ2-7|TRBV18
CASSPGTSGFGPHEQYF
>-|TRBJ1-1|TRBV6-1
CASSEAGAGNTEAFF
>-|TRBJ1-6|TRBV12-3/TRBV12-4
CASSFNNSPLHF
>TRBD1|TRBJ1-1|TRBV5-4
CASSHRTGMNTEAFF
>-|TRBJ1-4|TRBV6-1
CASSEGGGWGDEKLFF
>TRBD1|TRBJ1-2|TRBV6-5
CASSYDRGDGYGYTF
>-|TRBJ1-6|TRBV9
CASSVSGRTPYNSPLHF
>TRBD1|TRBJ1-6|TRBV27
CASTLDRVSNSPLHF
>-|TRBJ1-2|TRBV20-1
CSASNRNYGYTF
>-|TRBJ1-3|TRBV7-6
CASSRAAISGNTIYF
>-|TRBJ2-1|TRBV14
CASSPPGGGPHNEQFF
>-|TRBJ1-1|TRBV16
CASARVYTEAFF
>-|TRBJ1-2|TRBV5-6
CASSLANGRNYGYTF
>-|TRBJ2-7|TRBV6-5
CASSLLRASYEQYF
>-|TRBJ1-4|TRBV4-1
CASSHVAGTGDEKLFF
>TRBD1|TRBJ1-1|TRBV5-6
CASSPRGQGIGMNTEAFF
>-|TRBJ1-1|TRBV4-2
CASSPGEDRNTEAFF
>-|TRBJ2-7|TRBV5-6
CASSMTGRYEQYF
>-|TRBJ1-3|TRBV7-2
CASSLDGAGTTIYF